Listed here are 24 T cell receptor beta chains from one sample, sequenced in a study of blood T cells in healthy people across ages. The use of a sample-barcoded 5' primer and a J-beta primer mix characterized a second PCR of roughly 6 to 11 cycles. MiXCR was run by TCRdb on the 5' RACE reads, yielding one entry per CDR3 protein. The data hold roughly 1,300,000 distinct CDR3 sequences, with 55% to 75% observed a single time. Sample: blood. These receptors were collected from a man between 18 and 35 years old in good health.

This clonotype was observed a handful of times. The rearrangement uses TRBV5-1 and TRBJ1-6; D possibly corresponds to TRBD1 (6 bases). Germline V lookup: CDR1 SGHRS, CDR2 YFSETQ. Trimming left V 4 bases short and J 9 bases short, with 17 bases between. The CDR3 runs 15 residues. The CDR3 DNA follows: TGCGCCAGCAGCCCCCGGGACATCGGCGGTTCACCCCTCCACTTT. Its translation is CASSPRDIGGSPLHF.

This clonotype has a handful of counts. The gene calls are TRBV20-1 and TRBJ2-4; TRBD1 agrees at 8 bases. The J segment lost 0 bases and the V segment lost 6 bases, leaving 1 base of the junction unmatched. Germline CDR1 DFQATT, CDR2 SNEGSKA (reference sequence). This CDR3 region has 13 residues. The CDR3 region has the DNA TGCAGTGCCAGGGGGCTAGCCAAAAACATTCAGTACTTC. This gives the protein CSARGLAKNIQYF.

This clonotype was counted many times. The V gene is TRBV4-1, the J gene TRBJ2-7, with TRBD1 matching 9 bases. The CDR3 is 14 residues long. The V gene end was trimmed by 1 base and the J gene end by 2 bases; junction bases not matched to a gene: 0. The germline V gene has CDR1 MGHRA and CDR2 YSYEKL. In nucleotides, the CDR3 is TGCGCCAGCAGCCAAGGACAGGGGGCCTACGAGCAGTACTTC. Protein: CASSQGQGAYEQYF.

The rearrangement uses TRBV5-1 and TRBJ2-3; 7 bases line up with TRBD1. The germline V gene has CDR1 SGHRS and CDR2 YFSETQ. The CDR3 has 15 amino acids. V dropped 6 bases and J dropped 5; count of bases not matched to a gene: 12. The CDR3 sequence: CASTRGQPSGDTQYF. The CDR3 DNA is TGCGCCAGCACCAGGGGACAGCCAAGTGGAGATACGCAGTATTTT.

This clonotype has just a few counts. Here the CDR3 reads CASSYSLGQGGGSSYEQYF. As DNA, the CDR3 is TGTGCCAGCAGTTACTCCCTGGGACAGGGGGGAGGGAGCTCCTACGAGCAGTACTTC. This chain uses TRBV6-5 with TRBJ2-7, with 11 bases matching TRBD1. With 0 bases clipped from V and 0 bases from J, the junction kept 10 bases outside the gene matches. Germline CDR1 reads MNHEY; CDR2 reads SVGAGI. This CDR3 has 19 amino acids.

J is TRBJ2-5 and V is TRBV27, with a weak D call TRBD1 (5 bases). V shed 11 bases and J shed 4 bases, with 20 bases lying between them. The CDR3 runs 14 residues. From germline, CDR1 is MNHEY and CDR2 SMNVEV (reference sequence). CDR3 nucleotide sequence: TGTGCCGGCAAAATAGCACAGGCAATAGAGACCCAGTACTTC. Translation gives CAGKIAQAIETQYF.

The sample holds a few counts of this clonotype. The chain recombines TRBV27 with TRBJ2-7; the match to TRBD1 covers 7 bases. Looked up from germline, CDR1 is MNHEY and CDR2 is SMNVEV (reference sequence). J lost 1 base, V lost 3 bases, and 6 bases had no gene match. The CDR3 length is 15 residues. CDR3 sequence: CASSFGAGGSYEQYF. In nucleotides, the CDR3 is TGTGCCAGCAGTTTTGGTGCAGGGGGATCCTACGAGCAGTACTTC.

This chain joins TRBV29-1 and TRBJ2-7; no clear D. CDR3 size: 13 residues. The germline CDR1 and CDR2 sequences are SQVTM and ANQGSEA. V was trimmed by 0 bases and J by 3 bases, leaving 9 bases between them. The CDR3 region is CSVEEMNSYEQYF. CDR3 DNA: TGCAGCGTTGAAGAAATGAACAGCTACGAGCAGTACTTC.

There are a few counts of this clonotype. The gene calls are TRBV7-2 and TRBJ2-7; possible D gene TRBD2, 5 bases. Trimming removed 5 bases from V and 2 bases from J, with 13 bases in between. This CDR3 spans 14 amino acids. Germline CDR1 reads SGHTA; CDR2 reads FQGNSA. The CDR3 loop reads CASSPGVGTYEQYF. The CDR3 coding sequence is TGTGCCAGCAGCCCCGGGGTAGGGACCTACGAGCAGTACTTC.

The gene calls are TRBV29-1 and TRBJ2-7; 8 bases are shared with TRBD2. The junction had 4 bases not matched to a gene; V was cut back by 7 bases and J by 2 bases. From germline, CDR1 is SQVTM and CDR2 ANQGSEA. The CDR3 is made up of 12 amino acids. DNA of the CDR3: TGCAGCGCTGGACTAGCTGCCTACGAGCAGTACTTC. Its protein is CSAGLAAYEQYF.

The CDR3 protein is CASRWDYTDTQYF. CDR3 DNA sequence: TGTGCCAGCAGATGGGACTACACAGATACGCAGTATTTT. V and J are TRBV12-3 or TRBV12-4 and TRBJ2-3, with 7 positions matching TRBD2. After removal of 6 bases from V and 2 bases from J, the junction contained 2 bases not matched to a gene. This CDR3 is 13 amino acids long.

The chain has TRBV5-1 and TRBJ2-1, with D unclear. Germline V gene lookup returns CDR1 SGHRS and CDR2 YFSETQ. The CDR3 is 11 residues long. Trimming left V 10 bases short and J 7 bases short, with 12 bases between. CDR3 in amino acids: CADQRGNEQFF. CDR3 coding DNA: TGCGCCGACCAGAGAGGAAATGAGCAGTTCTTC.

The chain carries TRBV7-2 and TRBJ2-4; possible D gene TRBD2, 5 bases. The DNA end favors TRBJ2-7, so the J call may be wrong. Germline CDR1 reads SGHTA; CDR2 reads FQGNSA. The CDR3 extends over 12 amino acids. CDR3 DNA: TGTGCCAGCAGCCCGCGGAGGAGCGAGCAGTACTTC. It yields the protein CASSPRRSEQYF.

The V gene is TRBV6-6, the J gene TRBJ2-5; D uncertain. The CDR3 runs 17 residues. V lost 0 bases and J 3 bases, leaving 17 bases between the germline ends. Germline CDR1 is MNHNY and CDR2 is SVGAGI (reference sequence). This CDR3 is CASSYSVARGLEETQYF. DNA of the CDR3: TGTGCCAGCAGTTACTCGGTTGCTCGCGGCTTAGAAGAGACCCAGTACTTC.

The CDR3 DNA follows: TGCAGTGCTAGATCTGGGACAGGGGATTCACCCCTCCACTTT. Encoded protein: CSARSGTGDSPLHF. The chain links TRBV20-1 to TRBJ1-6; TRBD1 agrees at 10 bases. Germline V gives CDR1 DFQATT, CDR2 SNEGSKA (reference sequence). The CDR3 covers 14 residues. J lost 8 bases, V lost 2 bases, and 3 bases had no gene match.

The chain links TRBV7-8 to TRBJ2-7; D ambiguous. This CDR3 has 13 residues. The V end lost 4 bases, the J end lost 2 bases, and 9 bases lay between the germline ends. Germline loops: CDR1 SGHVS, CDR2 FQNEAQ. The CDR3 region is CASSYDSAYEQYF. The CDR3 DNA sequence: TGTGCCAGCAGCTATGACTCGGCCTACGAGCAGTACTTC.

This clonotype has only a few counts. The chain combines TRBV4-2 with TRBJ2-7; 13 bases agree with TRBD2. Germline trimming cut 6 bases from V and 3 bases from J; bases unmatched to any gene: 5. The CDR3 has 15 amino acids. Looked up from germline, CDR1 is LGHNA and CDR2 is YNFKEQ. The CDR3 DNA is TGTGCCAGCAGACAGACTAGCGGGAGGTTCTACGAGCAGTACTTC. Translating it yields CASRQTSGRFYEQYF.

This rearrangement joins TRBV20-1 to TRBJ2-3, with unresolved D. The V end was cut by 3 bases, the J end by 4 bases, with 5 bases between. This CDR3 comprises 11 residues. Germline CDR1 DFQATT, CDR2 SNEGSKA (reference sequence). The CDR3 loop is CSARKSDTQYF. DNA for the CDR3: TGCAGTGCTAGGAAGTCAGATACGCAGTATTTT.

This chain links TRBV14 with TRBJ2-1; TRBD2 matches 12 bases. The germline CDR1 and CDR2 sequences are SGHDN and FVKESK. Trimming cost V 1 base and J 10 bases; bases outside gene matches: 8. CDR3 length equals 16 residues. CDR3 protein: CASSQALAGGHLEQFF. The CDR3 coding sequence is TGTGCCAGCAGCCAAGCGCTAGCGGGAGGGCACTTGGAGCAGTTCTTC.

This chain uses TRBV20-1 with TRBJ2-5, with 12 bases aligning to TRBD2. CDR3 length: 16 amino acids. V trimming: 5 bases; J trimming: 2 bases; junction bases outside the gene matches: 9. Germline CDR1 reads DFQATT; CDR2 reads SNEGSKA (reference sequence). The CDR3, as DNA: TGCAGTGCTCTTCTAGCGGGAGGGCCCCTACAAGAGACCCAGTACTTC. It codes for CSALLAGGPLQETQYF.

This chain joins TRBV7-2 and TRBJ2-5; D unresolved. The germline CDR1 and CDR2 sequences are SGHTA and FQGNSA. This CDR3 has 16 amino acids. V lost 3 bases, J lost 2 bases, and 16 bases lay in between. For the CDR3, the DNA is TGTGCCAGCAGCTTTCCCCGAACCCAGGAACAAGAGACCCAGTACTTC. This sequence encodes CASSFPRTQEQETQYF.

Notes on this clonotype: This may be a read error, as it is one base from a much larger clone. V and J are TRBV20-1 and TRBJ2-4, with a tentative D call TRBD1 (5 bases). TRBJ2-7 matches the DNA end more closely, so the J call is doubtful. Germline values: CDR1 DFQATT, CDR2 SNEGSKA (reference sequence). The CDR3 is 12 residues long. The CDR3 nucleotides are TGCAATGCTAGAGATCAGGGTTACGAGCAGTACTTC. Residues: CNARDQGYEQYF.

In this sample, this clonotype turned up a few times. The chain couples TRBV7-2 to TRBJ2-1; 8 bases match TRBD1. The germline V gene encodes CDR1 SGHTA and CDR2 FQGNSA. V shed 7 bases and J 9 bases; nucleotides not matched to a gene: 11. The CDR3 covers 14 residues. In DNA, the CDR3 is TGTGCCAGCAACCCAATGACAGGGGTCGGTGAGCAGTTCTTC. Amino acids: CASNPMTGVGEQFF.

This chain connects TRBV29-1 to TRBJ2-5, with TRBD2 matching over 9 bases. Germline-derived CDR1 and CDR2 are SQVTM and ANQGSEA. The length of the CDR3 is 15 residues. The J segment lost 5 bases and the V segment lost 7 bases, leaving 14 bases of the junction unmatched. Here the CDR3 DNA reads TGCAGCGCGAACGGGGGTAGCGGGGGACCGGAGACCCAGTACTTC. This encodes CSANGGSGGPETQYF.